A selection of T cell receptor beta chains follows, all from one sample in a study of immune heterogeneity within non-small cell lung tumors. TCRdb ran MiXCR on the multiplex PCR reads and lists one entry per CDR3 protein. The table shows 2,000 to 3,000 distinct CDR3 sequences, with about 24% occurring only once. Input material: lung tumor tissue. The receptors come from a man in his sixties with non-small cell lung cancer. Both conserved end residues are part of each CDR3. A clone size is listed for some rows: how often the clone was seen (once, few, many), or a class if it is expanded.

v_call	j_call	clone_size	cdr3_aa
TRBV10-3	TRBJ1-4	NA	CAISPGAGEEKLFF
TRBV13	TRBJ2-1	NA	CASSLRGKSYNEQFF
TRBV6-9	TRBJ2-7	NA	CASSYRDSLLEQYF
TRBV6-1	TRBJ2-5	medium-sized	CASSPGTGIETQYF
TRBV5-8	TRBJ2-1	NA	CSSSLGGPSYNEQFF
TRBV6-1	TRBJ1-5	medium-sized	CASSFRGEQPQHF
TRBV5-1	TRBJ2-2	NA	CATSLVLGAATGELFF
TRBV6-1	TRBJ2-1	medium-sized	CASSLGGGSEYEQFF
TRBV20-1	TRBJ2-3	medium-sized	CSAEVEDTQYF
TRBV6-1	TRBJ2-5	NA	CASSSRLAGVGETQYF
TRBV24-1	TRBJ2-2	large	CATSDTGEFTGELFF
TRBV7-8	TRBJ2-7	large	CASSLGLEQYF
TRBV12-3/TRBV12-4	TRBJ2-2	medium-sized	CASSTSGDNTGELFF
TRBV25-1	TRBJ2-2	medium-sized	CASRGQGAYTGELFF
TRBV28	TRBJ2-3	few	CASSFLAGTDKQYF
TRBV27	TRBJ2-5	medium-sized	CASSLFSGLAGLVGETQYF
TRBV10-3	TRBJ2-5	few	CAISDRDRRTETQYF
TRBV19	TRBJ2-3	medium-sized	CASSILDGRTDTQYF
TRBV7-2	TRBJ2-7	medium-sized	CASRPTGGQYEQYF
TRBV5-1	TRBJ2-7	medium-sized	CASSFLGTSGNEQYF
TRBV28	TRBJ2-7	medium-sized	CASSFGVVRQGSYEQYF
TRBV7-8	TRBJ1-1	medium-sized	CASSLVWRTEAFF
TRBV5-4	TRBJ2-1	few	CASSGQGLNEQFF
TRBV2	TRBJ2-1	NA	CARSVQQDNEQFF
TRBV3-1	TRBJ1-4	medium-sized	CASSQEEGQLDEKLFF
TRBV20-1	TRBJ2-7	medium-sized	CSANTGLGNYEQYF
TRBV7-6	TRBJ2-1	medium-sized	CASSMDGNNEQFF
TRBV24-1	TRBJ2-7	medium-sized	CATSVGASGEQYF
TRBV5-1	TRBJ2-7	medium-sized	CASSAGASGRSYEQYF
TRBV2	TRBJ2-2	few	CASRTGQGNTGELFF
TRBV19	TRBJ1-4	large	CASSMRGDNEKLFF
TRBV20-1	TRBJ2-1	medium-sized	CSAPWGYEQFF
TRBV6-1	TRBJ2-1	medium-sized	CASKLAGDEQFF
TRBV11-2	TRBJ1-4	medium-sized	CASSLGQTTNEKLFF
TRBV10-3	TRBJ2-1	NA	CTMSDRGRKYNEQFF
TRBV5-1	TRBJ2-7	medium-sized	CASRNTSGTSIYEQYF
TRBV3-1	TRBJ1-2	medium-sized	CASSPTPLYGYTF
TRBV5-1	TRBJ1-2	NA	CARSLARTGAVYTF
TRBV5-6	TRBJ1-5	medium-sized	CASSLFRDSYSNQPQHF
TRBV20-1	TRBJ2-2	NA	CSASKAGGPGELFF
TRBV19	TRBJ2-2	NA	CANTRETKNGELFF
TRBV4-1	TRBJ1-2	large	CASSQTGRESYGYTF
TRBV5-4	TRBJ2-7	medium-sized	CASSSGLRGPSYEQYF
TRBV3-1	TRBJ2-5	medium-sized	CASSQDQGQTQYF
TRBV5-1	TRBJ2-2	few	CASSSRGGVDTGELFF
TRBV5-4	TRBJ2-2	few	CASSPRRLSGSRNTGELFF
TRBV4-1	TRBJ2-1	NA	CASSQSQGNQEYNEQFF
TRBV4-1	TRBJ2-1	NA	CASSQPLAGGSGEQFF
TRBV6-1	TRBJ2-7	medium-sized	CASSFLGGEQYF
TRBV6-1	TRBJ2-7	NA	CASSEVGGLSSYEEYF
TRBV7-9	TRBJ2-1	medium-sized	CASSPGDSGIRNEQFF
TRBV6-1	TRBJ1-6	medium-sized	CASSPGPGALHF
TRBV2	TRBJ2-7	medium-sized	CALLESRGDEEFYEQYF
TRBV7-8	TRBJ1-3	medium-sized	CASSLNYRGLDTIYF
TRBV11-2	TRBJ2-1	medium-sized	CASSPPGVEERYNEQFF